This TCR beta chain was recorded in a study of CD8 T cells in ankylosing spondylitis. General study findings and limits: Ankylosing spondylitis blood appeared to be characterized by a TCR beta motif of several highly homologous variants.

Scientists made TCR beta libraries using quantitative 5'-RACE with molecular barcodes. A single record per CDR3 protein comes from TCRdb applying MiXCR to the 5' RACE reads. This sample carries some 39,000 distinct CDR3 sequences, roughly 9.6% of them seen once, and the ten largest clones take over 20%. This clonotype has at least ten counts. Antigen specificity is unknown. CDR3 length equals 16 residues. Per the germline V gene, CDR1 is SEHNR and CDR2 is FQNEAQ (reference sequence). With 5 bases clipped from V and 4 bases from J, the junction kept 13 bases outside the gene matches. This sequence originates from a male donor with ankylosing spondylitis. The sample was synovial fluid, either unsorted or a sorted T cell fraction (not recorded which). The chain carries TRBV7-9 and TRBJ2-7; 8 nucleotides agree with TRBD2. CDR3 sequence (DNA): TGTGCCAGCAGCACAAGTATTACGGGAGGGCCGTACGAGCAGTACTTC. This gives the protein CASSTSITGGPYEQYF.